This entry lists 28 T cell receptor beta chains sequenced from one sample in a study of cytomegalovirus exposure and HLA in healthy donors. A multiplex PCR was run with 60 Vbeta primers and 13 Jbeta primers. The repertoire was sequenced with immunoSEQ multiplex PCR; TCRdb's copy has only in-frame clones and lacks some. The data hold under 150,000 clones, with 80% to 85% observed a single time. The sequenced sample consisted of PBMCs. The receptors stem from a man between 18 and 35 years old in good health and CMV-seronegative.

The chain uses TRBV2 and TRBJ1-1, with 7 bases matching TRBD1. After removal of 6 bases from V and 1 base from J, the junction contained 2 bases not matched to a gene. Germline lookup yields CDR1 SNHLY and CDR2 FYNNEI. This CDR3 is 13 amino acids long. The DNA for the CDR3 is TGTGCCAGCAGACGACAGGGGAACACTGAAGCTTTCTTT. Its translation: CASRRQGNTEAFF.

The CDR3 protein is CASPKSPPSLDEQYF. CDR3 DNA sequence: TGTGCCAGCCCCAAGAGTCCCCCGTCCCTAGACGAGCAGTACTTC. V and J are TRBV28 and TRBJ2-7, with unresolved D. The CDR3 has 15 residues. Trimming removed 8 bases from V and 5 bases from J, with 22 bases in between. Germline values: CDR1 MDHEN, CDR2 SYDVKM.

This sequence joins TRBV13 and TRBJ2-7, with TRBD2 as a possible D gene (7 bases). V was trimmed by 5 bases and J by 4 bases, leaving 15 bases between them. The CDR3 sequence is 14 residues long. Looked up from germline, CDR1 is PRHDT and CDR2 is FYEKMQ (reference sequence). The CDR3 sequence: CASSRGGGVYEQYF. The CDR3 nucleotides read TGTGCCAGCAGCCGGGGAGGGGGGGTTTACGAGCAGTACTTC.

This clone was counted once. The CDR3: CASSPKGGYRAVGDTQYF. The CDR3 DNA reads as TGTGCCAGCAGCCCTAAAGGGGGATACAGGGCCGTGGGAGATACGCAGTATTTT. The V call is TRBV7-9, the J call TRBJ2-3, with D possibly TRBD1 on 6 matching bases. Germline values: CDR1 SEHNR, CDR2 FQNEAQ (reference sequence). The CDR3 sequence is 18 residues long. Trimming pared 5 bases from V and 5 bases from J, leaving 26 bases between. Full variable domain (outside the CDR3, taken from reference TRBV7-9 and TRBJ2-3): DTGVSQNPRHKITKRGQNVTFRCDPISEHNRLYWYRQTLGQGPEFLTYFQNEAQLEKSRLLSDRFSAERPKGSFSTLEIQRTEQGDSAMYLCASSPKGGYRAVGDTQYFGPGTRLTVL.

This clone was counted once. This chain connects TRBV29-1 to TRBJ1-5; maybe TRBD1 (6 bases). Per the germline V gene, CDR1 is SQVTM and CDR2 is ANQGSEA. Between the trimmed V and J ends, which lost 5 bases and 3 bases, there was a span of 14 bases. The CDR3 length is 14 residues. CDR3 in amino acids: CSVTKQGSNQPQHF. The DNA for the CDR3 is TGCAGCGTTACCAAACAGGGTTCCAATCAGCCCCAGCATTTT.

This rearrangement joins TRBV7-2 to TRBJ2-2; D perhaps matches TRBD1 (5 bases). Germline CDR1 is SGHTA and CDR2 is FQGNSA. Trimming stripped 4 bases from V and 6 bases from J, with 18 bases between. CDR3 length: 16 residues. Written as DNA, the CDR3 is TGTGCCAGCAGCTCCCCTGGGGCGGTCTTCCCCGGGGAGCTGTTTTTT. This encodes CASSSPGAVFPGELFF. The full variable domain, rest sourced from reference TRBV7-2 and TRBJ2-2, is GAGVSQSPSNKVTEKGKDVELRCDPISGHTALYWYRQSLGQGLEFLIYFQGNSAPDKSGLPSDRFSAERTGGSVSTLTIQRTQQEDSAVYLCASSSPGAVFPGELFFGEGSRLTVL.

This chain joins TRBV25-1 and TRBJ1-2; a weak D match, TRBD1 (6 bases). V was trimmed by 4 bases and J by 4 bases, leaving 22 bases between them. Germline V gene lookup returns CDR1 MGHDK and CDR2 SYGVNS. The CDR3 consists of 17 residues. The CDR3 sequence: CASSGGLGQSSVYGYTF. For the CDR3, the DNA is TGTGCCAGCAGTGGAGGGTTAGGACAGTCGTCGGTCTATGGCTACACCTTC.

The rearrangement uses TRBV7-6 and TRBJ2-3; possibly TRBD2 for D (5 bases). Trimming removed 1 base at V and 14 bases at J, with 13 bases between. This CDR3 is 12 amino acids long. CDR1 SGHVS and CDR2 FNYEAQ come from the germline V gene. For the CDR3, the DNA is TGTGCCAGCAGCTTAGTTGACGGGGAGTGGTATTTT. Amino acids: CASSLVDGEWYF.

The chain employs TRBV9 and TRBJ2-5; TRBD2 aligns across 11 bases. This CDR3 is built from 18 residues. CDR1 is SGDLS, CDR2 YYNGEE, per germline. The J segment lost 3 bases and the V segment lost 4 bases, leaving 14 bases of the junction unmatched. For the CDR3, the DNA is TGTGCCAGCAGCTTAAACGGGCCTAGCGGGGGGAGAGAAGAGACCCAGTACTTC. Encoded protein: CASSLNGPSGGREETQYF.

V and J are TRBV29-1 and TRBJ2-7; weak D call: TRBD2 (6 bases). V was clipped by 4 bases and J by 1 base, with 17 bases between them. CDR1 and CDR2 (germline): SQVTM, ANQGSEA. The CDR3 has 15 residues. The CDR3 loop is CSVGVRPGRSYEQYF. The DNA for the CDR3 is TGCAGCGTTGGGGTCCGCCCGGGGAGGTCCTACGAGCAGTACTTC.

This CDR3 is CASSYRGTGNQPQHF. In nucleotides, the CDR3 is TGTGCCAGCAGTTACCGGGGTACGGGCAATCAGCCCCAGCATTTT. The chain couples TRBV6-5 to TRBJ1-5; no definite D call. Germline loops: CDR1 MNHEY, CDR2 SVGAGI. The CDR3 has 15 residues. Trimming took 2 bases from V and 2 from J, leaving 10 bases between them.

The rearrangement links TRBV27 to TRBJ2-1, with TRBD1 matching over 10 bases. With 9 bases clipped from V and 5 bases from J, the junction kept 7 bases outside the gene matches. Looked up from germline, CDR1 is MNHEY and CDR2 is SMNVEV (reference sequence). This CDR3 contains 14 residues. This CDR3 is CASKGQGIHNEQFF. The CDR3 DNA is TGTGCCAGTAAGGGACAGGGGATCCACAATGAGCAGTTCTTC.

The chain has TRBV28 and TRBJ1-2; tentatively, D is TRBD1 (6 bases). The CDR3 extends over 15 amino acids. Trimming removed 2 bases at V and 4 bases at J, with 14 bases between. The germline V gene has CDR1 MDHEN and CDR2 SYDVKM. The CDR3 reads CASSLTSGVGYGYTF. The CDR3 nucleotides are TGTGCCAGCAGTTTAACATCAGGGGTGGGCTATGGCTACACCTTC.

The chain employs TRBV7-2 and TRBJ2-5, with 7 positions matching TRBD2. This CDR3 spans 14 amino acids. V lost 1 base and J lost 4; bases outside the gene matches: 3. CDR1 and CDR2 from the germline V gene are SGHTA and FQGNSA. CDR3 region: CASSLGGGGETQYF. In DNA, the CDR3 is TGTGCCAGCAGCTTAGGAGGCGGGGGAGAGACCCAGTACTTC.

The chain is built from TRBV14 and TRBJ2-1; 15 bases map to TRBD2. There are 16 residues in the CDR3. J was trimmed by 16 bases and V by 4 bases; bases with no gene match: 14. Germline CDR1 is SGHDN and CDR2 is FVKESK. CDR3 coding DNA: TGTGCCAGCAGCCCCGGACTAGCGGGGGGGAGGTTGGGGCAATTCTTC. Protein sequence: CASSPGLAGGRLGQFF.

The chain carries TRBV6-5 and TRBJ1-3; 9 positions match TRBD1. The V segment lost 7 bases and the J segment 4 bases; nucleotides outside the gene matches: 5. This CDR3 has 14 residues. The V gene's germline CDR1 is MNHEY and CDR2 SVGAGI. CDR3 residues: CASIAGQGGNTIYF. CDR3 coding DNA: TGTGCCAGCATCGCCGGACAGGGGGGAAACACCATATATTTT.

This rearrangement joins TRBV14 to TRBJ2-1; tentative D call: TRBD1 (5 bases). The length of the CDR3 is 16 residues. The germline V gene encodes CDR1 SGHDN and CDR2 FVKESK. The ends were cut back, 0 bases at V and 1 base at J, with 10 bases in the middle. Written as DNA, the CDR3 is TGTGCCAGCAGCCAAGACAGGGTTTTATCCTACAATGAGCAGTTCTTC. Encoded protein: CASSQDRVLSYNEQFF.

The DNA for the CDR3 is TGTGCCAGCAGTGAAGGTTACAGCTCTGTAACTCAGCCCCAGCATTTT. Its translation: CASSEGYSSVTQPQHF. The chain employs TRBV6-1 and TRBJ1-5, with unresolved D. The ends were cut back, 1 base at V and 6 bases at J, with 16 bases in the middle. This CDR3 has 16 residues. Per the germline V gene, CDR1 is MNHNS and CDR2 is SASEGT.

The rearrangement joins TRBV7-2 to TRBJ1-6; 8 nucleotides match TRBD1. J gave up 2 bases and V 3 bases, and 0 bases lay outside the gene matches. Germline-derived CDR1 and CDR2 are SGHTA and FQGNSA. The CDR3 runs to 15 residues. CDR3 DNA: TGTGCCAGCAGCTTGGACAGGGCCTATAATTCACCCCTCCACTTT. This codes for CASSLDRAYNSPLHF. Supplemented by reference TRBV7-2 and TRBJ1-6, the full variable domain reads GAGVSQSPSNKVTEKGKDVELRCDPISGHTALYWYRQSLGQGLEFLIYFQGNSAPDKSGLPSDRFSAERTGGSVSTLTIQRTQQEDSAVYLCASSLDRAYNSPLHFGNGTRLTVT.

CDR3 amino acids: CATSRDSPDEQYF. The CDR3, as DNA: TGTGCCACCAGCAGAGATTCGCCAGATGAGCAGTACTTC. The chain couples TRBV15 to TRBJ2-7; D is ambiguous. Trimming pared 0 bases from V and 7 bases from J, leaving 10 bases between. CDR1 is LNHNV, CDR2 YYDKDF, per germline (reference sequence). This CDR3 is built from 13 residues. Looking up the rest from reference TRBV15 and TRBJ2-7 gives the full variable domain: DAMVIQNPRYQVTQFGKPVTLSCSQTLNHNVMYWYQQKSSQAPKLLFHYYDKDFNNEADTPDNFQSRRPNTSFCFLDIRSPGLGDTAMYLCATSRDSPDEQYFGPGTRLTVT.

The chain combines TRBV14 with TRBJ2-7, with TRBD1 matching 7 bases. The germline V gene encodes CDR1 SGHDN and CDR2 FVKESK. The J segment lost 6 bases and the V segment lost 4 bases, leaving 6 bases of the junction unmatched. CDR3 length equals 13 residues. This chain's CDR3 is CASSLTGRGEQYF. For the CDR3, the DNA is TGTGCCAGCAGCCTGACAGGGCGCGGCGAGCAGTACTTC.

This sequence joins TRBV7-9 and TRBJ1-1; tentatively, D is TRBD1 (5 bases). V gave up 3 bases and J gave up 0 bases, with 11 bases separating them. Germline V CDR1 and CDR2: SEHNR, FQNEAQ (reference sequence). The length of the CDR3 is 15 residues. CDR3 sequence (DNA): TGTGCCAGCAGCTTCTCACAGGTCATGAACACTGAAGCTTTCTTT. Its translation: CASSFSQVMNTEAFF.

The V and J genes are TRBV28 and TRBJ2-5; 9 bases agree with TRBD2. There are 13 residues in the CDR3. The V and J ends lost 2 bases and 5 bases, in that order; junction bases with no gene match: 0. Germline V lookup: CDR1 MDHEN, CDR2 SYDVKM. The CDR3 region has the DNA TGTGCCAGCAGTTTAGCGGGGGGGGAGACCCAGTACTTC. Its translation: CASSLAGGETQYF.

The chain uses TRBV7-9 and TRBJ2-7, with a possible D match to TRBD1 (5 bases). Germline loops: CDR1 SEHNR, CDR2 FQNEAQ (reference sequence). CDR3 length: 16 residues. V lost 5 bases and J 0 bases, leaving 17 bases between the germline ends. DNA for the CDR3: TGTGCCAGCAGCCTATGGAGAGTGGGGCACTCCTACGAGCAGTACTTC. This translates into CASSLWRVGHSYEQYF. The full variable domain, in which reference TRBV7-9 and TRBJ2-7 provide the parts outside the CDR3, is DTGVSQNPRHKITKRGQNVTFRCDPISEHNRLYWYRQTLGQGPEFLTYFQNEAQLEKSRLLSDRFSAERPKGSFSTLEIQRTEQGDSAMYLCASSLWRVGHSYEQYFGPGTRLTVT.

Only one count was recorded for this clone. This chain joins TRBV11-3 and TRBJ2-2; 8 positions agree with TRBD1. This CDR3 is built from 15 residues. Germline-derived CDR1 and CDR2 are SGHNT and YENEEA. J was trimmed by 4 bases and V by 5 bases; bases with no gene match: 6. CDR3 region: CASSQGQGSTGELFF. CDR3 DNA: TGTGCCAGCAGCCAAGGACAGGGAAGCACCGGGGAGCTGTTTTTT.

V usage is TRBV7-3 and J usage is TRBJ2-7, with D perhaps matching TRBD1 (5 bases). V shed 2 bases and J shed 5 bases, with 10 bases lying between them. There are 13 residues in the CDR3. Germline V gene lookup returns CDR1 SGHTA and CDR2 FQGTGA. The CDR3 here is CASSLGRVHEQYF. The CDR3 DNA reads TGTGCCAGCAGCTTAGGCAGGGTCCACGAGCAGTACTTC.

The chain is built from TRBV5-1 and TRBJ2-7, with a tentative D call TRBD2 (5 bases). V lost 3 bases and J lost 7, with 20 bases in between. The CDR3 contains 15 residues. Germline CDR1 and CDR2: SGHRS and YFSETQ. CDR3 DNA sequence: TGCGCCAGCAGCTCAACCCCGGCCGGAAGGAGGGAGCAGTACTTC. It codes for CASSSTPAGRREQYF.

The chain has TRBV5-1 and TRBJ2-7, with D possibly matching TRBD2 (7 bases). The CDR3 is 16 residues long. The V end was cut by 6 bases, the J end by 0 bases, with 19 bases between. Germline assignment: CDR1 SGHRS and CDR2 YFSETQ. The CDR3 protein is CASNLGGAMSSYEQYF. In DNA, the CDR3 is TGCGCCAGCAATCTGGGGGGGGCGATGAGCTCCTACGAGCAGTACTTC.